Given below is one T cell receptor beta chain in context. This entry belongs to a study of blood T cell repertoires in COVID-19. On the study more broadly: T cells, B-cell-depleted T cells, or PBMCs provided the cDNA or gDNA that served as material.

CDR3 size: 16 residues. V dropped 3 bases and J dropped 3; count of bases not matched to a gene: 5. Germline assignment: CDR1 LNHNV and CDR2 YYDKDF (reference sequence). Enrolled through a virtual design, the participants were between roughly 18 and 100 years of age and came from under 25 US areas. Clinical history reported by participants formed the basis on which cohorts were assigned. Some clones are missing from TCRdb's copy, which holds only in-frame ones; the method was immunoSEQ multiplex PCR. The data hold around 200,000 clones, with around 86% observed a single time. This sequence joins TRBV15 and TRBJ2-6; TRBD2 agrees at 7 bases. Sequencing was done on a sample of PBMCs or T cells enriched from blood (not recorded which). The clonotype was recovered from a woman aged 40-49 years with acute COVID-19. CDR3 sequence: CATSSGRGSGANVLTF. The CDR3 DNA sequence: TGTGCCACCAGCAGTGGGAGGGGAAGTGGGGCCAACGTCCTGACTTTC.